The 9 T cell receptor beta chains given below trace back to one sample, sequenced in a study of T-cell reconstitution after alpha-beta-depleted transplantation in children. The library targeted TCRbeta and was prepared with unique molecular identifiers. TCRdb analysed the PCR reads with MiXCR anew, one entry per CDR3 protein. The table lists roughly 490,000 distinct CDR3 sequences, approximately 10% of them singletons. This specimen was PBMCs, mostly from graft donor cells, taken 180 days after TCRalphabeta/CD19-depleted stem cell transplant. Receptors were obtained from a female patient aged 2-15 years who had a stem cell transplant for aplastic anemia, so the T cells may come from the graft donor.

This clonotype was counted only a few times. The chain carries TRBV20-1 and TRBJ2-1, with 7 bases matching TRBD2. Germline trimming cut 1 base from V and 10 bases from J; bases unmatched to any gene: 4. This CDR3 has 12 residues. Germline V CDR1 and CDR2: DFQATT, SNEGSKA (reference sequence). The CDR3 region has the DNA TGCAGTGCTAGAGCAAGCGGGAACGAGCAGTTCTTC. The encoded protein is CSARASGNEQFF.

The J gene is TRBJ1-2, the V gene TRBV6-1, with D perhaps TRBD1 (5 bases). The CDR3 consists of 15 residues. CDR1 and CDR2 from the germline V gene are MNHNS and SASEGT. Trimming pared 2 bases from V and 6 bases from J, leaving 16 bases between. The DNA of the CDR3 is TGTGCCAGCAGTGAAATTCACGCAGGGTTCGATGGCTACACCTTC. It codes for CASSEIHAGFDGYTF.

The J gene is TRBJ1-2, the V gene TRBV11-3, with 8 positions matching TRBD1. Germline V CDR1 and CDR2: SGHNT, YENEEA. Losses at the gene ends were 7 bases for V and 4 bases for J; bases not matched to a gene: 5. This CDR3 spans 13 amino acids. The CDR3 nucleotides are TGTGCCAGCACAGGGGGCCTTCCCTATGGCTACACCTTC. Protein product: CASTGGLPYGYTF.

This clonotype has just a few counts. The chain uses TRBV14 and TRBJ2-1; 9 nucleotides align to TRBD2. The CDR3 totals 14 residues. The V segment lost 3 bases and the J segment 7 bases; nucleotides outside the gene matches: 4. Per germline, CDR1 SGHDN and CDR2 FVKESK. The CDR3: CASSQRLAANEQFF. CDR3 DNA: TGTGCCAGCAGCCAGAGACTAGCGGCTAATGAGCAGTTCTTC.

This clonotype was observed a few times. The J gene is TRBJ2-1, the V gene TRBV4-3, with 12 positions matching TRBD2. CDR3 length equals 18 residues. In germline, CDR1 is LGHNA, CDR2 YSLEER. V lost 1 base, J lost 8 bases, and 12 bases stayed unmatched. The CDR3 sequence: CASSQAPSGRASLYEQFF. The DNA for the CDR3 is TGCGCCAGCAGCCAAGCACCTAGCGGGAGGGCGTCCCTCTATGAGCAGTTCTTC.

This clonotype was counted between two and nine times. The rearrangement links TRBV7-9 to TRBJ2-7; D unresolved. The CDR3 runs to 13 residues. The V end lost 2 bases, the J end lost 3 bases, and 8 bases lay between the germline ends. Germline loops: CDR1 SEHNR, CDR2 FQNEAQ (reference sequence). CDR3 loop: CASSLKGGYEQYV. The CDR3 region has the DNA TGTGCCAGCAGCTTAAAGGGCGGCTACGAGCAGTACGTC.

This clonotype has more than one count but fewer than ten. This sequence joins TRBV7-2 and TRBJ1-4, with unresolved D. Germline CDR1 and CDR2: SGHTA and FQGNSA. The CDR3 runs to 14 residues. Trimming removed 1 base from V and 0 bases from J, with 3 bases in between. The CDR3 nucleotides read TGTGCCAGCAGCTTAGTGTCAACTAATGAAAAACTGTTTTTT. It translates to CASSLVSTNEKLFF.

This chain connects TRBV6-5 to TRBJ1-1; the D gene is possibly TRBD1 (5 bases). Per the germline V gene, CDR1 is MNHEY and CDR2 is SVGAGI. This CDR3 region has 19 residues. V gave up 0 bases and J gave up 3 bases, with 23 bases separating them. The CDR3 coding sequence is TGTGCCAGCAGTTACTCGATTAGGGGTACCCCGGGTTGGGACACTGAAGCTTTCTTT. Translation gives CASSYSIRGTPGWDTEAFF.

J is TRBJ2-7 and V is TRBV5-6; a possible D gene is TRBD2 (5 bases). Germline CDR1 SGHDT, CDR2 YYEEEE. Trimming removed 0 bases at V and 5 bases at J, with 15 bases between. The CDR3 is 15 residues long. CDR3 protein: CASSLVPGLAHEQYV. CDR3 sequence (DNA): TGTGCCAGCAGCTTGGTCCCGGGGTTAGCCCACGAGCAGTACGTC.